This TCR beta chain appears in the sequencing data of a study of Tregs in tolerant kidney transplant recipients. Thawed PBMCs were FACS-sorted into unstimulated CD4+CD25+CD127- regulatory T cells, CD4+CD25- non-regulatory cells, CD4 and CD8 cells. In regard to this clone: The antigen is undetermined.

CDR1 and CDR2 from the germline V gene are MNHEY and SVGAGI. CDR3 length equals 15 residues. Trimming stripped 2 bases from V and 1 base from J, with 12 bases between. Repertoires were generated with immunoSEQ multiplex PCR, while TCRdb's copy carries only in-frame clones and drops some. The profile shows some 240,000 clones, 65% to 85% of them singletons. Findings and caveats of the study: Biological reproducibility was not directly addressed in this study. Expanding Tregs on activated donor B cells appeared to best identify donor-specific TCRbeta clones.

This TCR derives from a human donor in good health. Material for sequencing was CD4+ T cells from blood. The chain is built from TRBV6-5 and TRBJ2-7, with D tentatively TRBD2 (6 bases). CDR3 region: CASSYGGSYSYEQYF. The CDR3 DNA follows: TGTGCCAGCAGTTACGGGGGGTCCTATTCCTACGAGCAGTACTTC.